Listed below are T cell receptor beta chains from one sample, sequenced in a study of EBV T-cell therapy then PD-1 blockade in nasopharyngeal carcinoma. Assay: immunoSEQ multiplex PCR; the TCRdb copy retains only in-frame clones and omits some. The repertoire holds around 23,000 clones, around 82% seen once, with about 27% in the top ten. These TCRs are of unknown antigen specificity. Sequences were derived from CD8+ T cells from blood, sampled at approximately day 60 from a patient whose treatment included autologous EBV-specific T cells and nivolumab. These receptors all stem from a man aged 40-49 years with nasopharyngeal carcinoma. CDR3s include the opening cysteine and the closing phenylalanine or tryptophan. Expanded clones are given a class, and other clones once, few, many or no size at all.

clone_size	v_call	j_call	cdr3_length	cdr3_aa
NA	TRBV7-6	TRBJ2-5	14	CASSLAGGGETQYF
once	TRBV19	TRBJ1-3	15	CASSIAVFSGNTIYF
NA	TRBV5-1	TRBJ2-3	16	CASSPEGGPYPDTQYF
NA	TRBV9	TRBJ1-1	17	CASSVVGTRGLDTEAFF
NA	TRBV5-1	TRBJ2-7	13	CASSFRTRYEQYF
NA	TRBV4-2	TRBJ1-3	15	CASSQEGGTGNTIYF
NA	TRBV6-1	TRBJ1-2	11	CASSELGSYTF
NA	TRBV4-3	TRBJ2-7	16	CASSQDLTGAPYEQYF
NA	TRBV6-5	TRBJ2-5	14	CASSYQQTRETQYF
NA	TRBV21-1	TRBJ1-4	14	CASSRGQGVEKLFF
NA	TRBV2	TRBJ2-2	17	CASSAGTGGWSTGELFF
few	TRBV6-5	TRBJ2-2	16	CASSYRPNFDTGELFF
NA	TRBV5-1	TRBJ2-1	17	CASSLAGTTSSYNEQFF
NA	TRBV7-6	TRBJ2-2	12	CASSQGAGELFF
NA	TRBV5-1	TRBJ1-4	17	CASSLAKGGAPNEKLFF
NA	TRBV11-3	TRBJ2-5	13	CASSLGTVETQYF
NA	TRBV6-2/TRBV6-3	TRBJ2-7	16	CASSYSSGAGDYEQYF
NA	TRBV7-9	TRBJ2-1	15	CASSLQPSGGNEQFF
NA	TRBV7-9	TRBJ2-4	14	CASEPRSGENIQYF
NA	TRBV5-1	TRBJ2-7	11	CASSFAYEQYF
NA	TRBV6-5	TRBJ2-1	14	CASSYSLRGHEQFF
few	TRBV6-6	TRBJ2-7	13	CASSSGPPYEQYF
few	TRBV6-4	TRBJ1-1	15	CASSDSIEGATEAFF
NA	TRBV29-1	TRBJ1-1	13	CSVPSPGTREAFF
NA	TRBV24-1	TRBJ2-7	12	CATSEGAHEQYF
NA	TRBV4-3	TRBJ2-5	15	CASSQTGTAQETQYF
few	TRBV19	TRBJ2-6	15	CASSEGEAGANVLTF
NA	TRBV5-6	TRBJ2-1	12	CASNPTEKPQFF
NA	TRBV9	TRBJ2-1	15	CASSVGGALYNEQFF
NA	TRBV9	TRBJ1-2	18	CASSVAGRPEDMSFGYTF
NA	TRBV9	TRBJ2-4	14	CASSGQVAKNIQYF
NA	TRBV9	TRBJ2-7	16	CASSGAGTGGSYEQYF
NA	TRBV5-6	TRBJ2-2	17	CASSFSIAPRSTGELFF